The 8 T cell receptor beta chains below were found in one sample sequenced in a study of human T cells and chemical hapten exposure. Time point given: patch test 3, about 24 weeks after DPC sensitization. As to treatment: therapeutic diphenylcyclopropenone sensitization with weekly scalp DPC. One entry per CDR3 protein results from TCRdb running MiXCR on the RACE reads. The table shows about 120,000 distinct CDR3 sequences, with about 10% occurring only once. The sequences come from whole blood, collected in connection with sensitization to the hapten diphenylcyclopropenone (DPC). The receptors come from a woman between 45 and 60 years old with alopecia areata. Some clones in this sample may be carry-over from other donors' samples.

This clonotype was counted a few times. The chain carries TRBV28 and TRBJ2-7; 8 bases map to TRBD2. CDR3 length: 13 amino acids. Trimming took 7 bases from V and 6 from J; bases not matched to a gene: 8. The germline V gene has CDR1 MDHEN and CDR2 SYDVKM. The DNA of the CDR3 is TGTGCCAGCACCGCCCTAGCGGGCGGCGAGCAGTACTTC. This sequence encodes CASTALAGGEQYF. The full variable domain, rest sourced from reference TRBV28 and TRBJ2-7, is DVKVTQSSRYLVKRTGEKVFLECVQDMDHENMFWYRQDPGLGLRLIYFSYDVKMKEKGDIPEGYSVSREKKERFSLILESASTNQTSMYLCASTALAGGEQYFGPGTRLTVT.

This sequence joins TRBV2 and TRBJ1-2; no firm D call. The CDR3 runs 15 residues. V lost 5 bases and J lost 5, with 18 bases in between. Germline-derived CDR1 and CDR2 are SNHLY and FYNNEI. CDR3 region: CASSPATDTGYGYTF. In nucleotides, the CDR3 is TGTGCCAGCAGTCCGGCTACGGATACGGGTTATGGCTACACCTTC.

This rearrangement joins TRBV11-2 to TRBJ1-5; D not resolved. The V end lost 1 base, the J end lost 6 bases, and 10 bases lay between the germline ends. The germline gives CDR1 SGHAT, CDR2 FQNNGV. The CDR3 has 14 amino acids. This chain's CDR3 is CASSLASGTQPQHF. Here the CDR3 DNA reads TGTGCCAGCAGCTTAGCCTCAGGAACTCAGCCCCAGCATTTT. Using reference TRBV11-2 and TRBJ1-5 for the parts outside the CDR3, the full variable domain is EAGVAQSPRYKIIEKRQSVAFWCNPISGHATLYWYQQILGQGPKLLIQFQNNGVVDDSQLPKDRFSAERLKGVDSTLKIQPAKLEDSAVYLCASSLASGTQPQHFGDGTRLSIL.

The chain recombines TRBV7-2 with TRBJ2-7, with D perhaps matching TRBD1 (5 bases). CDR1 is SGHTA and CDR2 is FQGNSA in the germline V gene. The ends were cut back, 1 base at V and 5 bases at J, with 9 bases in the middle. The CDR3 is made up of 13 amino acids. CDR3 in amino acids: CASSLGAGNEQYF. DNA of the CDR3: TGTGCCAGCAGCTTAGGAGCAGGGAACGAGCAGTACTTC.

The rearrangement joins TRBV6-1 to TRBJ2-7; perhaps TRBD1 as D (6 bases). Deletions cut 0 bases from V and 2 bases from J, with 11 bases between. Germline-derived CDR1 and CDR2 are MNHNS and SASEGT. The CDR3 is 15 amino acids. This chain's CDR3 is CASSEAWTDTYEQYF. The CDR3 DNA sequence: TGTGCCAGCAGTGAAGCGTGGACAGATACCTACGAGCAGTACTTC.

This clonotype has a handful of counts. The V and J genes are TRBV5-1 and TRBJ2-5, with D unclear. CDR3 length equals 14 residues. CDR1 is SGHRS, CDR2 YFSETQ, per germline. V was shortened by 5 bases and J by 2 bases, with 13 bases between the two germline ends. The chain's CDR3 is CASSPPGGQETQYF. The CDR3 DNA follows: TGCGCCAGCAGTCCACCGGGCGGTCAAGAGACCCAGTACTTC.

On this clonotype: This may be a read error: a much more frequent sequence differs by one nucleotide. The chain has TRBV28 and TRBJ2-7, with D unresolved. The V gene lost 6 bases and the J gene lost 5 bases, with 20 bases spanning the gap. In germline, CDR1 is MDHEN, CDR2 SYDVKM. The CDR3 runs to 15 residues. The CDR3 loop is CASSLDSAANDEQYF. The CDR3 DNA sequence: TGTGCCAGCAGCCTCGACTCCGCCGCCAACGACGAGCAGTACTTC.

The CDR3 nucleotides are TGTGCCAGCAGTTACGTGGGACAGGGGGGCTCTGGGGCCAACGTCCTGACTTTC. Protein sequence: CASSYVGQGGSGANVLTF. The rearrangement uses TRBV28 and TRBJ2-6; 11 positions agree with TRBD1. The CDR3 is 18 amino acids. The germline CDR1 and CDR2 sequences are MDHEN and SYDVKM. The V gene end was trimmed by 4 bases and the J gene end by 0 bases; junction bases not matched to a gene: 5.